These 19 T cell receptor beta chains originate from one sample sequenced in a study of OX40 agonist ivuxolimab in advanced cancers. Libraries were prepared by immunoSEQ multiplex PCR; TCRdb keeps only in-frame clonotypes and omits some of them. Of 65,000 to 95,000 clones in the sample, around 87% are singletons; the top ten hold 5.5% to 8%. The specimen was CD4+ or CD8+ T cells sorted from blood, collected in a trial of the OX40 agonist ivuxolimab. Receptors were obtained from an adult with an advanced solid tumor such as melanoma, head and neck, liver or kidney cancer.

This clone showed up just once. The gene calls are TRBV27 and TRBJ1-2; tentatively, D is TRBD1 (5 bases). The germline V and J ends were trimmed by 2 bases and 8 bases, with 9 bases remaining between them. Germline V lookup: CDR1 MNHEY, CDR2 SMNVEV (reference sequence). CDR3 length equals 12 residues. In DNA form, the CDR3 reads TGTGCCAGCAGTTTAGCAGGGCGGGGCTACACCTTC. Protein sequence: CASSLAGRGYTF.

V gene TRBV4-1 combines with J gene TRBJ2-1; D is uncertain. This CDR3 spans 16 amino acids. Germline loops: CDR1 MGHRA, CDR2 YSYEKL. Trimming took off 2 bases at V and 4 bases at J, with 15 bases between the two ends. CDR3 amino acids: CASSQPTTRSYNEQFF. The CDR3 nucleotides read TGCGCCAGCAGCCAACCAACGACGAGATCATACAATGAGCAGTTCTTC.

Here the CDR3 DNA reads TGCGCCAGCAGCCTCCGAGGAGCCAGCGGGGCGAACACCGGGGAGCTGTTTTTT. It translates to CASSLRGASGANTGELFF. The J gene is TRBJ2-2, the V gene TRBV4-1, with TRBD2 identical over 7 bases. V shed 4 bases, J shed 0 bases, and the junction held 11 bases outside the gene matches. The length of the CDR3 is 18 residues. CDR1 and CDR2 from the germline V gene are MGHRA and YSYEKL.

DNA of the CDR3: TGTGCCAGCAGCTTGGTTACCGGGGGCGTTGGGGCCAACGTCCTGACTTTC. This translates into CASSLVTGGVGANVLTF. This rearrangement joins TRBV5-4 to TRBJ2-6; the D gene could be TRBD1 or TRBD2 (6 bases each). CDR3 length: 17 residues. Trimming took 0 bases from V and 3 from J, leaving 13 bases between them. CDR1 and CDR2 (germline): SGHNT, YYREEE (reference sequence).

Only one count was recorded for this clone. This chain links TRBV9 with TRBJ2-5, with 8 bases matching TRBD2. Germline V gene data show CDR1 as SGDLS and CDR2 as YYNGEE. V lost 4 bases, J lost 7 bases, and 12 bases stayed unmatched. The CDR3 covers 15 residues. CDR3 sequence (DNA): TGTGCCAGCAGCCCACTGTTAAGCGGGAGCGGGACCCAGTACTTC. Encoded protein: CASSPLLSGSGTQYF.

The V call is TRBV5-1, the J call TRBJ1-4, with 8 bases aligning to TRBD1. Trimming at V came to 4 bases and at J to 6 bases, leaving 5 bases not matched to a gene. CDR1 is SGHRS and CDR2 is YFSETQ in the germline V gene. The CDR3 contains 14 residues. As DNA, the CDR3 is TGCGCCAGCAGCCCGGGACAGGATTATGAAAAACTGTTTTTT. Protein: CASSPGQDYEKLFF. The entire variable domain, with the rest obtained from reference TRBV5-1 and TRBJ1-4, is as follows: KAGVTQTPRYLIKTRGQQVTLSCSPISGHRSVSWYQQTPGQGLQFLFEYFSETQRNKGNFPGRFSGRQFSNSRSEMNVSTLELGDSALYLCASSPGQDYEKLFFGSGTQLSVL.

The chain carries TRBV5-1 and TRBJ1-1, with TRBD1 as a possible D gene (5 bases). Trimming left V 3 bases short and J 4 bases short, with 10 bases between. Germline assignment: CDR1 SGHRS and CDR2 YFSETQ. The CDR3 is made up of 13 amino acids. In DNA form, the CDR3 reads TGCGCCAGCAGCTCGCAGGGAATCACTGAAGCTTTCTTT. It encodes CASSSQGITEAFF.

The V and J genes are TRBV7-3 and TRBJ2-1; 10 bases map to TRBD2. Germline CDR1 is SGHTA and CDR2 is FQGTGA. With V trimmed by 0 bases and J by 6 bases, 5 bases remained unmatched. This CDR3 has 16 residues. CDR3 amino acids: CASSLTIAGGSNEQFF. CDR3 coding DNA: TGTGCCAGCAGCTTAACGATAGCGGGAGGTTCCAATGAGCAGTTCTTC.

This chain links TRBV18 with TRBJ2-1; 8 nucleotides align to TRBD2. V was clipped by 3 bases and J by 6 bases; unmatched bases: 4. CDR1 is KGHSH, CDR2 LQKENI, per germline. There are 14 residues in the CDR3. CDR3 nucleotides: TGTGCCAGCTCACCTCGGCTAGCGGGCAATGAGCAGTTCTTC. Encoded protein: CASSPRLAGNEQFF.

The chain recombines TRBV25-1 with TRBJ1-2; TRBD1 might be the D (6 bases). Germline loops: CDR1 MGHDK, CDR2 SYGVNS. The CDR3 extends over 12 amino acids. Between the trimmed V and J ends, which lost 4 bases and 11 bases, there was a span of 14 bases. The CDR3 loop reads CASSARRGGYTF. The DNA for the CDR3 is TGTGCCAGCAGTGCCCGTAGGGGGGGTTACACCTTC.

This chain links TRBV6-1 with TRBJ1-5, with D possibly TRBD1 on 6 matching bases. Germline V gene sequence: CDR1 MNHNS, CDR2 SASEGT. The CDR3 contains 14 residues. With 2 bases removed from V and 7 bases from J, the gap between germline ends came to 12 bases. CDR3 sequence (DNA): TGTGCCAGCAGTGAATGGGGGCAGGGACAGCCCCAGCATTTT. Amino acids: CASSEWGQGQPQHF.

V gene TRBV2 combines with J gene TRBJ1-5; no clear D. V lost 4 bases and J lost 7, with 8 bases in between. Germline lookup yields CDR1 SNHLY and CDR2 FYNNEI. The CDR3 runs to 12 residues. CDR3 loop: CASSGGRQPQHF. As DNA, the CDR3 is TGTGCCAGCAGTGGGGGTCGCCAGCCCCAGCATTTT.

The table lists this clone with a count of one. V usage is TRBV15 and J usage is TRBJ2-3; possible D gene TRBD1, 5 bases. The ends were cut back, 0 bases at V and 0 bases at J, with 7 bases in the middle. Germline loops: CDR1 LNHNV, CDR2 YYDKDF (reference sequence). This CDR3 is built from 15 residues. The CDR3 region has the DNA TGTGCCACCAGCAGAGATAGGGGAAGCACAGATACGCAGTATTTT. Protein: CATSRDRGSTDTQYF.

The chain joins TRBV30 to TRBJ2-2; 9 nucleotides align to TRBD2. The CDR3 has 16 residues. V shed 2 bases, J shed 8 bases, and the junction held 12 bases outside the gene matches. Germline CDR1 reads GTSNPN; CDR2 reads SVGIG (reference sequence). This CDR3 is CAWSNLAGPFLGELFF. CDR3 sequence (DNA): TGTGCCTGGAGTAACCTAGCGGGACCCTTTTTGGGGGAGCTGTTTTTT.

This clone was recorded only once. This sequence joins TRBV7-9 and TRBJ2-5; D may be TRBD1 (6 bases). The V end lost 5 bases, the J end lost 2 bases, and 12 bases lay between the germline ends. The CDR3 is 14 residues long. The germline gives CDR1 SEHNR, CDR2 FQNEAQ (reference sequence). The CDR3 spells CASSLKTGQETQYF. The CDR3 DNA is TGTGCCAGCAGCCTAAAGACAGGACAAGAGACCCAGTACTTC.

V usage is TRBV7-2 and J usage is TRBJ2-7; D may match TRBD1 or TRBD2 (6 bases each). The CDR3 is 15 amino acids. Trimming pared 2 bases from V and 5 bases from J, leaving 16 bases between. Germline V gene sequence: CDR1 SGHTA, CDR2 FQGNSA. CDR3 amino acids: CASSLRGQDIHEQYF. CDR3 nucleotide sequence: TGTGCCAGCAGCTTACGGGGGCAGGATATCCACGAGCAGTACTTC.

V usage is TRBV7-2 and J usage is TRBJ2-2, with D tentatively TRBD2 (5 bases). Germline V gene lookup returns CDR1 SGHTA and CDR2 FQGNSA. This CDR3 has 15 residues. V shed 1 base and J shed 0 bases, with 6 bases lying between them. The CDR3 region has the DNA TGTGCCAGCAGCTTAGTGAGGGCGAACACCGGGGAGCTGTTTTTT. It yields the protein CASSLVRANTGELFF. The variable domain in full, completed from reference TRBV7-2 and TRBJ2-2, reads GAGVSQSPSNKVTEKGKDVELRCDPISGHTALYWYRQSLGQGLEFLIYFQGNSAPDKSGLPSDRFSAERTGGSVSTLTIQRTQQEDSAVYLCASSLVRANTGELFFGEGSRLTVL.

The rearrangement uses TRBV7-2 and TRBJ2-1; D is possibly TRBD2 (6 bases). The CDR3 extends over 16 amino acids. CDR1 is SGHTA, CDR2 FQGNSA, per germline. V was shortened by 0 bases and J by 4 bases, with 13 bases between the two germline ends. CDR3 coding DNA: TGTGCCAGCAGCTTAGCTAGCGGAGCTTTATACAATGAGCAGTTCTTC. Amino acids: CASSLASGALYNEQFF. Drawing the rest from reference TRBV7-2 and TRBJ2-1, the complete variable domain is GAGVSQSPSNKVTEKGKDVELRCDPISGHTALYWYRQSLGQGLEFLIYFQGNSAPDKSGLPSDRFSAERTGGSVSTLTIQRTQQEDSAVYLCASSLASGALYNEQFFGPGTRLTVL.

The chain joins TRBV9 to TRBJ2-3; D is perhaps TRBD2 (5 bases). V lost 0 bases and J lost 4, with 9 bases in between. This CDR3 spans 14 amino acids. CDR1 is SGDLS and CDR2 is YYNGEE in the germline V gene. DNA of the CDR3: TGTGCCAGCAGCGTAGGAGCCGGGGCAGATACGCAGTATTTT. It codes for CASSVGAGADTQYF.